The 29 T cell receptor beta chains below all came from one sample that was sequenced in a study of response to subunit inactivated influenza vaccine. From the RT-PCR reads, TCRdb called clonotypes with MiXCR, one entry per CDR3 protein. Here the sample spans approximately 500,000 distinct CDR3 sequences, roughly 13% being singletons. The sequenced sample was PBMCs from blood, obtained 40 to 50 days after vaccination. The receptor source for this set is a man aged 50 or older who received an inactivated influenza vaccine.

This chain connects TRBV7-9 to TRBJ1-2; D is uncertain. V dropped 5 bases and J dropped 8 bases, with 15 bases sitting between them. The CDR3 consists of 13 residues. The germline V gene has CDR1 SEHNR and CDR2 FQNEAQ (reference sequence). CDR3 sequence reads: CASSPGWVWGYTF. The CDR3, as DNA: TGTGCCAGCAGCCCAGGTTGGGTTTGGGGCTACACCTTC.

This clonotype appeared once. The chain is built from TRBV9 and TRBJ2-3; 7 bases are a match to TRBD1. The trim removed 4 bases at V and 2 bases at J, leaving 4 bases unmatched. Germline V gives CDR1 SGDLS, CDR2 YYNGEE. The CDR3 contains 14 residues. The chain's CDR3 is CASSQGTATDTQYF. The CDR3 coding sequence is TGTGCCAGCAGCCAAGGGACAGCCACAGATACGCAGTATTTT.

This clonotype was seen more than once but under ten times. The DNA for the CDR3 is TGTGCCAGCAGCTTAGTGGACGGCGCCTACAATGAGCAGTTCTTC. Its translation: CASSLVDGAYNEQFF. The V call is TRBV7-2, the J call TRBJ2-1; D not certain. Looked up from germline, CDR1 is SGHTA and CDR2 is FQGNSA. Trimming pared 1 base from V and 2 bases from J, leaving 9 bases between. The CDR3 is 15 amino acids.

There are a few counts of this clonotype. This chain uses TRBV20-1 with TRBJ1-1, with D possibly matching TRBD1 (6 bases). Trimming shortened V by 2 bases and J by 0 bases, and 28 bases separated the two germline ends. Germline loops: CDR1 DFQATT, CDR2 SNEGSKA (reference sequence). CDR3 length: 20 residues. In nucleotides, the CDR3 is TGCAGTGCTAGATACCGACCGGCGAAGACCTATGACAGGATGAACACTGAAGCTTTCTTT. Translated, it gives CSARYRPAKTYDRMNTEAFF.

There are a few counts of this clonotype. This chain links TRBV12-3 or TRBV12-4 with TRBJ1-5; possible D gene TRBD1, 5 bases. This CDR3 region has 17 residues. The V gene lost 5 bases and the J gene lost 0 bases, with 17 bases spanning the gap. The chain's CDR3 is CASSPGGGLLSNQPQHF. The CDR3 DNA is TGTGCCAGCAGTCCCGGGGGGGGTCTCCTTAGCAATCAGCCCCAGCATTTT.

This chain connects TRBV6-1 to TRBJ2-7; tentatively, D is TRBD1 (6 bases). Germline values: CDR1 MNHNS, CDR2 SASEGT. Trimming pared 6 bases from V and 5 bases from J, leaving 17 bases between. CDR3 length: 14 residues. CDR3 coding DNA: TGTGCCAGCAGAAAACAGGGTGGTGGAGACGAGCAGTACTTC. Translation gives CASRKQGGGDEQYF.

This clonotype was counted many times. The chain couples TRBV9 to TRBJ1-2, with D uncertain. The CDR3 contains 13 residues. Germline V CDR1 and CDR2: SGDLS, YYNGEE. V was trimmed by 0 bases and J by 8 bases, leaving 11 bases between them. The CDR3 bases are TGTGCCAGCAGCGTAGACGGCCGAGGAGGCTACACCTTC. Translated: CASSVDGRGGYTF.

This clonotype has only a few counts. The V gene is TRBV14, the J gene TRBJ2-7; 15 nucleotides agree with TRBD2. The CDR3 extends over 18 amino acids. With V trimmed by 2 bases and J by 0 bases, 5 bases remained unmatched. The germline V gene encodes CDR1 SGHDN and CDR2 FVKESK. The CDR3: CASSQTGLAGGNSYEQYF. DNA for the CDR3: TGTGCCAGCAGCCAAACCGGACTAGCGGGAGGGAACTCCTACGAGCAGTACTTC.

The chain couples TRBV4-3 to TRBJ1-2; the D is unclear. Trimming took 0 bases from V and 5 from J, leaving 10 bases between them. This CDR3 is built from 14 residues. Germline loops: CDR1 LGHNA, CDR2 YSLEER. CDR3 loop: CASSQDQTGYGYTF. Written as DNA, the CDR3 is TGCGCCAGCAGCCAAGATCAAACGGGATATGGCTACACCTTC.

Of note for this clonotype: At one end the junction does not follow the germline gene, possibly because of a read error. This rearrangement joins TRBV5-1 to TRBJ2-5; possibly TRBD2 for D (5 bases). CDR3 length: 13 residues. In germline, CDR1 is SGHRS, CDR2 YFSETQ. The CDR3 coding sequence is TGCGCCAGCAGGGAGGTGGCCCAGGAGACCGAGTACTTC. Its protein is CASREVAQETEYF. Complete variable domain (other parts from reference TRBV5-1 and TRBJ2-5): KAGVTQTPRYLIKTRGQQVTLSCSPISGHRSVSWYQQTPGQGLQFLFEYFSETQRNKGNFPGRFSGRQFSNSRSEMNVSTLELGDSALYLCASREVAQETEYFGPGTRLLVL.

In this sample, this clonotype turned up a few times. The J gene is TRBJ2-7, the V gene TRBV20-1; the D is unclear. The CDR3 sequence is 13 residues long. Germline values: CDR1 DFQATT, CDR2 SNEGSKA (reference sequence). With 0 bases removed from V and 4 bases from J, the gap between germline ends came to 10 bases. Here the CDR3 reads CSARDWMGYEQYF. The CDR3 coding sequence is TGCAGTGCTAGAGATTGGATGGGGTACGAGCAGTACTTC.

This clonotype turned up a few times. The chain uses TRBV12-3 or TRBV12-4 and TRBJ1-5, with 8 nucleotides matching TRBD1. The trim removed 6 bases at V and 16 bases at J, leaving 11 bases unmatched. The CDR3 length is 12 residues. The CDR3 is CASRSDREEVHF. In nucleotides, the CDR3 is TGTGCCAGCAGATCGGACAGGGAGGAGGTCCATTTT.

This clonotype came up a few times. The CDR3 protein is CASSLGGGLGEQYF. The CDR3 DNA reads as TGTGCCAGCAGTTTGGGAGGCGGCTTGGGGGAGCAGTACTTC. This rearrangement joins TRBV12-3 or TRBV12-4 to TRBJ2-7; a weak D match, TRBD2 (6 bases). V was trimmed by 3 bases and J by 7 bases, leaving 16 bases between them. The CDR3 is made up of 14 amino acids.

This clonotype has a count of ten or more. The CDR3 protein is CATSRDAAYETQYF. The DNA of the CDR3 is TGTGCCACCAGCAGAGATGCGGCTTACGAGACCCAGTACTTC. This rearrangement joins TRBV15 to TRBJ2-5; D gene ambiguous. CDR3 length: 14 amino acids. V lost 0 bases, J lost 5 bases, and 10 bases lay in between. Germline V CDR1 and CDR2: LNHNV, YYDKDF (reference sequence).

This clonotype was counted a few times. The rearrangement uses TRBV6-1 and TRBJ2-7, with D perhaps TRBD2 (6 bases). The CDR3 sequence is 15 residues long. V lost 7 bases, J lost 6 bases, and 22 bases lay in between. Germline V gene data show CDR1 as MNHNS and CDR2 as SASEGT. The CDR3 DNA sequence: TGTGCCAGCACCCTCTCTCCGGCGGGACTGACCGAGCAGTACTTC. This encodes CASTLSPAGLTEQYF.

This clonotype was detected only a few times. The rearrangement uses TRBV5-1 and TRBJ2-3, with 7 positions matching TRBD2. This CDR3 spans 19 amino acids. CDR1 SGHRS and CDR2 YFSETQ come from the germline V gene. Germline trimming cut 2 bases from V and 5 bases from J; bases unmatched to any gene: 20. CDR3 region: CASSFSPGLVAFQKDTQYF. CDR3 coding DNA: TGCGCCAGCAGCTTCAGCCCCGGACTAGTCGCTTTTCAAAAAGATACGCAGTATTTT.

The sample holds a few counts of this clonotype. The V gene is TRBV7-8, the J gene TRBJ2-5, with D hard to call. Deletions cut 7 bases from V and 4 bases from J, with 19 bases between. Germline V gives CDR1 SGHVS, CDR2 FQNEAQ. This CDR3 has 15 amino acids. In DNA, the CDR3 is TGTGCCAGCATCGCAACCTTATCAAGACGAGAGACCCAGTACTTC. This encodes CASIATLSRRETQYF.

Written as DNA, the CDR3 is TGTGCCAGCAGCGTGGATCCAGGGGGCACCGGGGAGCTGTTTTTT. Its translation: CASSVDPGGTGELFF. This chain links TRBV7-8 with TRBJ2-2; 7 bases map to TRBD1. Germline CDR1 is SGHVS and CDR2 is FQNEAQ. V trimming: 5 bases; J trimming: 4 bases; junction bases outside the gene matches: 7. This CDR3 has 15 residues.

Ten or more counts support this clonotype. The chain combines TRBV29-1 with TRBJ2-7; TRBD1 aligns across 9 bases. This CDR3 has 14 amino acids. Germline V gene lookup returns CDR1 SQVTM and CDR2 ANQGSEA. Losses at the gene ends were 7 bases for V and 3 bases for J; bases not matched to a gene: 10. CDR3 residues: CSAGAGTGHYEQYF. CDR3 in DNA: TGCAGCGCCGGGGCTGGGACAGGGCACTACGAGCAGTACTTC.

The chain links TRBV18 to TRBJ1-1, with D unresolved. Trimming shortened V by 1 base and J by 5 bases, and 11 bases separated the two germline ends. The CDR3 spans 14 residues. Per the germline V gene, CDR1 is KGHSH and CDR2 is LQKENI. CDR3 protein: CASSPLSQETEAFF. CDR3 DNA: TGTGCCAGCTCACCACTTTCTCAGGAGACTGAAGCTTTCTTT.

This clonotype came up a few times. The rearrangement uses TRBV4-1 and TRBJ2-3; 13 bases align to TRBD2. This CDR3 comprises 16 residues. CDR1 MGHRA and CDR2 YSYEKL come from the germline V gene. With 5 bases clipped from V and 4 bases from J, the junction kept 6 bases outside the gene matches. DNA of the CDR3: TGCGCCAGCAGCTCCCCGACTAGCGGGGGGTCAGATACGCAGTATTTT. This encodes CASSSPTSGGSDTQYF.

This chain joins TRBV28 and TRBJ2-1, with 12 bases fitting TRBD2. Germline CDR1 is MDHEN and CDR2 is SYDVKM. The J segment lost 0 bases and the V segment lost 3 bases, leaving 3 bases of the junction unmatched. The CDR3 extends over 17 amino acids. CDR3 sequence reads: CASSLTSGRTSYNEQFF. The CDR3 DNA is TGTGCCAGCAGTTTGACTAGCGGGAGAACCTCCTACAATGAGCAGTTCTTC.

V and J are TRBV7-9 and TRBJ1-2; possibly TRBD1 for D (5 bases). Germline V gene lookup returns CDR1 SEHNR and CDR2 FQNEAQ (reference sequence). The CDR3 totals 16 residues. V lost 5 bases and J lost 7, with 23 bases in between. CDR3 nucleotides: TGTGCCAGCAGCCAGATGTCACCCGGGACGGTGGGTGGCTACACCTTC. Encoded protein: CASSQMSPGTVGGYTF. Supplemented by reference TRBV7-9 and TRBJ1-2, the full variable domain reads DTGVSQNPRHKITKRGQNVTFRCDPISEHNRLYWYRQTLGQGPEFLTYFQNEAQLEKSRLLSDRFSAERPKGSFSTLEIQRTEQGDSAMYLCASSQMSPGTVGGYTFGSGTRLTVV.

This clonotype has more than one count but fewer than ten. CDR3 amino acids: CASSLPGQGAFNEQFF. The CDR3 coding sequence is TGTGCCAGCAGTCTTCCAGGACAGGGGGCTTTTAATGAGCAGTTCTTC. The chain recombines TRBV28 with TRBJ2-1; 11 bases are shared with TRBD1. This CDR3 has 16 residues. Per germline, CDR1 MDHEN and CDR2 SYDVKM. J was trimmed by 7 bases and V by 5 bases; bases with no gene match: 10. The complete variable domain, with remaining parts taken from reference TRBV28 and TRBJ2-1, reads DVKVTQSSRYLVKRTGEKVFLECVQDMDHENMFWYRQDPGLGLRLIYFSYDVKMKEKGDIPEGYSVSREKKERFSLILESASTNQTSMYLCASSLPGQGAFNEQFFGPGTRLTVL.

V is TRBV27 and J is TRBJ1-2; D is possibly TRBD1 (6 bases). V was cut by 0 bases and J by 3 bases, with 11 bases left in between. There are 15 residues in the CDR3. Germline-derived CDR1 and CDR2 are MNHEY and SMNVEV (reference sequence). In DNA, the CDR3 is TGTGCCAGCAGTTTATCCCCCACAGGGTACTATGGCTACACCTTC. Its protein is CASSLSPTGYYGYTF.

In DNA form, the CDR3 reads TGTGCCAGCAATCCCCCGGGGGGTCTTGAGTATTTT. Translation gives CASNPPGGLEYF. This chain uses TRBV6-5 with TRBJ2-3; TRBD2 aligns across 7 bases. This CDR3 region has 12 residues. Germline CDR1 and CDR2: MNHEY and SVGAGI. The junction had 11 bases not matched to a gene; V was cut back by 7 bases and J by 13 bases.

This chain uses TRBV12-3 or TRBV12-4 with TRBJ2-5; D possibly corresponds to TRBD1 (5 bases). Trimming removed 6 bases at V and 1 base at J, with 15 bases between. This CDR3 spans 15 amino acids. The CDR3 protein is CASSAGMGAQETQYF. CDR3 sequence (DNA): TGTGCCAGCAGCGCAGGGATGGGTGCCCAAGAGACCCAGTACTTC.

This clonotype occurred a few times. The V gene is TRBV30, the J gene TRBJ2-4; D may match TRBD1 or TRBD2 (6 bases each). CDR3 length equals 15 residues. The germline gives CDR1 GTSNPN, CDR2 SVGIG (reference sequence). Trimming stripped 8 bases from V and 3 bases from J, with 20 bases between. CDR3 protein: CATGGRGNRKNIQYF. CDR3 coding DNA: TGTGCCACCGGGGGCAGAGGAAACCGCAAAAACATTCAGTACTTC.

This clonotype was counted between two and nine times. This chain links TRBV9 with TRBJ2-2; maybe TRBD1 (6 bases). The germline CDR1 and CDR2 sequences are SGDLS and YYNGEE. The CDR3 runs 14 residues. V was shortened by 9 bases and J by 2 bases, with 14 bases between the two germline ends. The CDR3: CATTTGQNTGELFF. Written as DNA, the CDR3 is TGTGCCACAACAACGGGACAAAACACCGGGGAGCTGTTTTTT.